A selection of T cell receptor beta chains follows, all from one sample in a study of control samples from healthy donors and cancer patients. Profiling relied on immunoSEQ multiplex PCR, and the TCRdb table lists in-frame clones only, not all of them. The sample shows around 94,000 clones, about 88% of them seen only once. Specimen: blood. All receptors derive from a woman aged 45-65 years in good health. CDR3s include the opening cysteine and the closing phenylalanine or tryptophan. The D gene is left open where the match is weak. Not every row has a clone size; where given, it reads once, few, many or a size class.

>TRBJ2-7|NA|NA|TRBV12-3/TRBV12-4
TGTGCCAGCAGTTTTTGGGGTGCCGAGCAGTACTTC
CASSFWGAEQYF
>TRBJ2-5|few|NA|TRBV15
TGTGCCACCAGCAGGGACCAGATGGAGACCCAGTACTTC
CATSRDQMETQYF
>TRBJ1-2|NA|TRBD1|TRBV14
TGTGCCAGCAGCCAAGATCTTCTTGGCAGGGGGATATATGGCTACACCTTC
CASSQDLLGRGIYGYTF
>TRBJ1-1|NA|NA|TRBV29-1
TGCAGCGTTGGGGGCAGCCGCGTTCTGCTCGTATTGAACACTGAAGCTTTCTTT
CSVGGSRVLLVLNTEAFF
>TRBJ2-3|NA|NA|TRBV5-1
TGCGCCAGCAGCCCTCAAACCCCGACAGCGAGCACAGATACGCAGTATTTT
CASSPQTPTASTDTQYF
>TRBJ2-1|NA|NA|TRBV24-1
TGTGCCACCAGTGATTCGGGACCGCTCTCCTACAATGAGCAGTTCTTC
CATSDSGPLSYNEQFF
>TRBJ1-4|once|NA|TRBV5-5
TGTGCCAGCAGTTTAACTTCTTTCGGGGGGTATGAAAAACTGTTTTTT
CASSLTSFGGYEKLFF
>TRBJ2-1|NA|TRBD2|TRBV4-3
TGCGCCAGCAGGAATAGCGGGAGCCTCAATGAGCAGTTCTTC
CASRNSGSLNEQFF
>TRBJ2-2|few|NA|TRBV29-1
TGCAGCGTTGAAACTATGCGGGACACCGGGGAGCTGTTTTTT
CSVETMRDTGELFF
>TRBJ2-5|NA|NA|TRBV7-9
TGTGCCAGCAGCCTACACGGGGGCGACGGGACCCAGTACTTC
CASSLHGGDGTQYF
>TRBJ1-6|NA|NA|TRBV5-4
TGTGCCAGCAGAGGTCCGGAAATAGATTCACCCCTCCACTTT
CASRGPEIDSPLHF
>TRBJ1-1|NA|NA|TRBV19
TGTGCCAGTAGTAAACAGGTCCTCATGAACACTGAAGCTTTCTTT
CASSKQVLMNTEAFF
>TRBJ2-7|once|TRBD2|TRBV11-3
TGTGCCAGCAGCTTTGACGGGGGGATGTACGAGCAGTACTTC
CASSFDGGMYEQYF
>TRBJ1-4|once|NA|TRBV7-9
TGTGCCAGCAGCTCCGCACGGAGCAATGAAAAACTGTTTTTT
CASSSARSNEKLFF
>TRBJ2-2|NA|TRBD2|TRBV11-3
TGTGCCAGCAGCCCCTCCGGGACTAGCTTTCCCGGGGAGCTGTTTTTT
CASSPSGTSFPGELFF
>TRBJ1-6|NA|TRBD1|TRBV20-1
TGCAGTGCTAGTTCAGGGGGCTATAATTCACCCCTCCACTTT
CSASSGGYNSPLHF
>TRBJ2-4|NA|NA|TRBV5-5
TGTGCCAGCAGCTGGGGCCAGGGCACGGCCAAAAACATTCAGTACTTC
CASSWGQGTAKNIQYF
>TRBJ1-2|NA|NA|TRBV25-1
TGTGCCAGCAGTTCTCAACGACAGCTCCTCTATGGCTACACCTTC
CASSSQRQLLYGYTF
>TRBJ1-4|NA|NA|TRBV29-1
TGCAGCGTCGGGGGGGCGGATGAAAAACTGTTTTTT
CSVGGADEKLFF
>TRBJ2-1|NA|TRBD2|TRBV11-2
TGTGCCAGCAGCTTAGAACTAGCGGGAGGGCGGAATGAGCAGTTCTTC
CASSLELAGGRNEQFF
>TRBJ2-5|NA|TRBD1|TRBV6-2/TRBV6-3
TGTGCCAGCAGTTACCACGACAGGGAGGAGACCCAGTACTTC
CASSYHDREETQYF
>TRBJ1-4|NA|TRBD1|TRBV10-2
TGCGCCAGCAGCGCGGACAGGGGGTATGGTGAAAAACTGTTTTTT
CASSADRGYGEKLFF
>TRBJ1-1|NA|NA|TRBV28
TGTGCCAGCAGCCTTGAAAGCACTGAAGCTTTCTTT
CASSLESTEAFF
>TRBJ2-5|NA|TRBD2|TRBV6-1
TGTGCCAGCAGTGGGACTAGCGGGAGGGCCGGAATCGTGACCCAGTACTTC
CASSGTSGRAGIVTQYF
>TRBJ1-1|once|TRBD1|TRBV6-2/TRBV6-3
TGTGCCAGCAGTCGCGTTCGACAGGGGGCATGGACTGAAGCTTTCTTT
CASSRVRQGAWTEAFF
>TRBJ1-2|NA|NA|TRBV7-9
TGTGCCAGCAGCTTAGATCGGGACTATGGCTACACCTTC
CASSLDRDYGYTF
>TRBJ1-4|NA|NA|TRBV2
TGTGCCAGCAGTGAAGCCTTACAGGGTATACTGTTTTTT
CASSEALQGILFF
>TRBJ2-5|NA|NA|TRBV7-2
TGTGCCAGCAGCCGTTTACGGCCGGGGGGCAGGGAGACCCAGTACTTC
CASSRLRPGGRETQYF
>TRBJ2-7|NA|NA|TRBV3-1/TRBV3-2
TGTGCCAGCAGCCATCCCCAGGGGTCCGAGCAGTACTTC
CASSHPQGSEQYF
>TRBJ2-7|NA|NA|TRBV15
TGTGCCACCAGCATCCGGGACTCCTACGAGCAGTACTTC
CATSIRDSYEQYF
>TRBJ1-6|NA|NA|TRBV2
TGTGCCAGCACAGGGGCACCAGAGAATTCACCCCTCCACTTT
CASTGAPENSPLHF
>TRBJ1-5|NA|NA|TRBV4-2
TGTGCCAGCAGCCAAGTCCAGGGAGTGAATCAGCCCCAGCATTTT
CASSQVQGVNQPQHF
>TRBJ2-3|NA|NA|TRBV5-6
TGTGCCAGCAGCTTGCCACGCTCTAGCACAGATACGCAGTATTTT
CASSLPRSSTDTQYF
>TRBJ1-4|NA|TRBD1|TRBV9
TGTGCCAGCAGCGCAAATACGGGACAGGGAGGTGAAAAACTGTTTTTT
CASSANTGQGGEKLFF
>TRBJ2-1|NA|TRBD2|TRBV7-9
TGTGCCAGCAGCGCGGCGTTAGCGGGAGGGCGGCATGAGCAGTTCTTC
CASSAALAGGRHEQFF
>TRBJ1-1|NA|NA|TRBV28
TGTGCCAGCAGTTTTACCTGGGGGGCTTTCTTT
CASSFTWGAFF
>TRBJ2-3|NA|TRBD2|TRBV20-1
TGCAGTGCCAGTACCGGGACTAGCGGGACGGGCGATACGCAGTATTTT
CSASTGTSGTGDTQYF
>TRBJ1-2|NA|TRBD1|TRBV6-6
TGTGCCAGCAGATTCGGGACAGGGTTTCTCTATGGCTACACCTTC
CASRFGTGFLYGYTF
>TRBJ2-3|NA|TRBD1|TRBV27
TGTGCCAGCAGTTTTGAAGGGACAGGGTCCATTACAGATACGCAGTATTTT
CASSFEGTGSITDTQYF
>TRBJ2-5|few|TRBD2|TRBV7-8
TGTGCCAGCAGCCCTCGGGCTAGCGGGGGGGCCTCGCAAGAGACCCAGTACTTC
CASSPRASGGASQETQYF
>TRBJ1-6|NA|NA|TRBV28
TGTGCCAGCAGTTTATGGACAGGCAATTCACCCCTCCACTTT
CASSLWTGNSPLHF
>TRBJ1-2|NA|NA|TRBV11-3
TGTGCCAGCAGCTTAGATGGATACGGCTACACCTTC
CASSLDGYGYTF
>TRBJ1-3|NA|TRBD1|TRBV7-2
TGTGCCAGCAGCTACCGGGACAGTCCTGGAAACACCATATATTTT
CASSYRDSPGNTIYF
>TRBJ2-1|NA|TRBD2|TRBV6-2/TRBV6-3
TGTGCCAGCAGTTTTCCTCGTAGGACTAGCGGGAGGGCGAGGGAGCAGTTCTTC
CASSFPRRTSGRAREQFF
>TRBJ1-1|NA|NA|TRBV7-9
TGTGCCAGCAGCTCAGGGTACAGTACTGAAGCTTTCTTT
CASSSGYSTEAFF
>TRBJ2-7|NA|TRBD2|TRBV13
TGTGCCAGCAGTAGGGAGGGAGATACCTACGAGCAGTACTTC
CASSREGDTYEQYF